This TCR beta chain originates from a study of cytomegalovirus exposure and HLA in healthy donors. Both 60 Vbeta primers and 13 Jbeta primers went into the PCR. Repertoires were generated with immunoSEQ multiplex PCR, while TCRdb's copy carries only in-frame clones and drops some. Of more than 85,000 clones detected, less than 9.5% appear once; the ten largest clones hold 5% to 5.5%. Whole-study findings and limits: Fewer N-insertions (relative to the roughly 660-donor mean) were reportedly seen in an Asian-associated ancestry cluster in a later analysis.

V trimming: 4 bases; J trimming: 1 base; junction bases outside the gene matches: 10. CDR1 is MNHNS and CDR2 is SASEGT in the germline V gene. The CDR3 length is 17 residues. This clone was observed a handful of times. Antigen: not known. This clonotype was sampled from a man between 50 and 59 years old in good health and CMV-seropositive. The genes are TRBV6-1 and TRBJ2-1; TRBD2 matches at 7 bases. The sample was PBMCs. As DNA, the CDR3 is TGTGCCAGCAGTGGTCCGATGGGGGGGAGGTCCTACAATGAGCAGTTCTTC. Protein product: CASSGPMGGRSYNEQFF.